Each of the 18 T cell receptor beta chains below was sequenced from the same sample in a study of blood T cell repertoires in COVID-19. Generated by immunoSEQ multiplex PCR, the TCRdb table keeps only in-frame clones and is missing some. The profile covers about 100,000 clones, with less than 90% appearing a single time and less than 5% taken by the ten largest. Sequencing was performed on peripheral blood. The receptors here all came from a human donor in a cohort sampled during active COVID-19.

The chain joins TRBV14 to TRBJ1-3; 9 nucleotides align to TRBD1. The germline V gene encodes CDR1 SGHDN and CDR2 FVKESK. J lost 7 bases, V lost 0 bases, and 7 bases had no gene match. This CDR3 spans 16 amino acids. This chain's CDR3 is CASSQDRTGDRNTIYF. The DNA for the CDR3 is TGTGCCAGCAGCCAAGATCGGACAGGGGACCGTAACACCATATATTTT.

This clone was observed a single time. V is TRBV2 and J is TRBJ2-7; perhaps TRBD2 as D (5 bases). The CDR3 runs 13 residues. Trimming took 6 bases from V and 2 from J, leaving 11 bases between them. Germline assignment: CDR1 SNHLY and CDR2 FYNNEI. The CDR3 DNA sequence: TGTGCCAGCAGACCCTTGGAGGCCTACGAGCAGTACGTC. It codes for CASRPLEAYEQYV.

The chain employs TRBV12-3 or TRBV12-4 and TRBJ1-6, with D possibly TRBD1 on 5 matching bases. This CDR3 is built from 11 residues. V lost 6 bases and J lost 14, with 11 bases in between. CDR3 sequence reads: CASSPGFTLHF. CDR3 DNA: TGTGCCAGCAGCCCAGGGTTTACCCTCCACTTT.

The chain links TRBV19 to TRBJ2-4, with D possibly matching TRBD1 (5 bases). V was shortened by 5 bases and J by 0 bases, with 11 bases between the two germline ends. Germline values: CDR1 LNHDA, CDR2 SQIVND (reference sequence). The CDR3 length is 15 residues. CDR3 protein: CASSDRELAKNIQYF. CDR3 nucleotides: TGTGCCAGTAGTGACAGAGAACTAGCCAAAAACATTCAGTACTTC.

This CDR3 is CASSANTGTPAYEQYF. The CDR3, as DNA: TGCGCCAGCAGCGCCAATACCGGGACTCCAGCGTACGAGCAGTACTTC. The chain is built from TRBV5-1 and TRBJ2-7; weak D call: TRBD2 (6 bases). Deletions cut 4 bases from V and 4 bases from J, with 21 bases between. Germline CDR1 is SGHRS and CDR2 is YFSETQ. The CDR3 spans 16 residues. Filled out from reference TRBV5-1 and TRBJ2-7, the complete variable domain reads KAGVTQTPRYLIKTRGQQVTLSCSPISGHRSVSWYQQTPGQGLQFLFEYFSETQRNKGNFPGRFSGRQFSNSRSEMNVSTLELGDSALYLCASSANTGTPAYEQYFGPGTRLTVT.

V and J are TRBV3-1 (or the pseudogene TRBV3-2) and TRBJ2-1; 14 bases line up with TRBD2. CDR3 length: 17 amino acids. Losses at the gene ends were 4 bases for V and 7 bases for J; bases not matched to a gene: 9. CDR1 LGHDT and CDR2 YNNKEL come from the germline V gene (reference sequence). The CDR3: CASSLTGLAGEGNEQFF. The CDR3 DNA reads as TGTGCCAGCAGCCTAACGGGACTAGCGGGAGAAGGAAATGAGCAGTTCTTC.

The rearrangement uses TRBV6-1 and TRBJ1-2; unclear D gene. Between the trimmed V and J ends, which lost 2 bases and 2 bases, there was a span of 12 bases. This CDR3 is built from 15 residues. Per germline, CDR1 MNHNS and CDR2 SASEGT. The CDR3: CASSENLSLNYGYTF. In DNA form, the CDR3 reads TGTGCCAGCAGTGAAAACCTCTCACTCAACTATGGCTACACCTTC.

V and J are TRBV18 and TRBJ2-7, with D perhaps matching TRBD2 (7 bases). Germline V gene sequence: CDR1 KGHSH, CDR2 LQKENI. This CDR3 comprises 15 residues. V lost 5 bases and J 2 bases, leaving 16 bases between the germline ends. CDR3 amino acids: CASSAGADTTYEQYF. CDR3 nucleotides: TGTGCCAGCTCAGCGGGGGCGGACACCACCTACGAGCAGTACTTC.

This clone is a singleton in its sample. The genes are TRBV28 and TRBJ2-3, with D perhaps matching TRBD2 (5 bases). Deletions cut 7 bases from V and 4 bases from J, with 24 bases between. The CDR3 is 17 amino acids. Germline values: CDR1 MDHEN, CDR2 SYDVKM. DNA of the CDR3: TGTGCCAGCAACCCGAGGGCCGGCTCTAGCTATCCAGATACGCAGTATTTT. This encodes CASNPRAGSSYPDTQYF.

This rearrangement joins TRBV29-1 to TRBJ1-2; 7 nucleotides line up with TRBD1. The CDR3 loop spans 15 amino acids. Trimming at V came to 5 bases and at J to 4 bases, leaving 13 bases not matched to a gene. The V gene's germline CDR1 is SQVTM and CDR2 ANQGSEA. DNA of the CDR3: TGCAGCGTTTCTTACTCTCGGACAGGTACCTATGGCTACACCTTC. Amino acids: CSVSYSRTGTYGYTF.

In DNA, the CDR3 is TGCGCCAGCAGCCAAGGGACAGCGAGAACGGTTTCTGGAAACACCATATATTTT. Its translation: CASSQGTARTVSGNTIYF. The chain has TRBV4-1 and TRBJ1-3; maybe TRBD1 (6 bases). CDR1 MGHRA and CDR2 YSYEKL come from the germline V gene. The CDR3 length is 18 residues. V lost 1 base and J lost 1, with 17 bases in between.

This sequence joins TRBV5-1 and TRBJ2-7; 8 nucleotides match TRBD2. Looked up from germline, CDR1 is SGHRS and CDR2 is YFSETQ. This CDR3 has 12 amino acids. V dropped 6 bases and J dropped 4; count of bases not matched to a gene: 3. The CDR3 coding sequence is TGCGCCAGCATGGGCGGGAGGTACGAGCAGTACTTC. Translating gives CASMGGRYEQYF.

The V and J genes are TRBV27 and TRBJ2-7; maybe TRBD1 (5 bases). This CDR3 has 13 residues. The germline V gene encodes CDR1 MNHEY and CDR2 SMNVEV (reference sequence). V lost 7 bases to trimming and J lost 5 bases, with 15 bases between them. The CDR3, as DNA: TGTGCCAGCACTCAAAGGGGTCCCCACGAGCAGTACTTC. Translating gives CASTQRGPHEQYF.

The chain combines TRBV3-1 (or the pseudogene TRBV3-2) with TRBJ2-1; weak D call: TRBD1 (5 bases). Germline values: CDR1 LGHDT, CDR2 YNNKEL (reference sequence). There are 14 residues in the CDR3. Trimming removed 2 bases at V and 6 bases at J, with 11 bases between. CDR3 nucleotides: TGTGCCAGCAGCCAAATGCAGGGTCCCAATGAGCAGTTCTTC. Translated, it gives CASSQMQGPNEQFF.

The chain employs TRBV19 and TRBJ1-5; 8 bases fit TRBD1. Trimming at V came to 5 bases and at J to 9 bases, leaving 6 bases not matched to a gene. The germline gives CDR1 LNHDA, CDR2 SQIVND (reference sequence). This CDR3 is 13 amino acids long. CDR3 bases: TGTGCCAGTAGTTCGGCGGGGACAGGGCCCCAGCATTTT. This codes for CASSSAGTGPQHF.

V and J are TRBV28 and TRBJ1-1; D may be TRBD1 (5 bases). Trimming removed 6 bases at V and 2 bases at J, with 16 bases between. The CDR3 extends over 15 amino acids. In germline, CDR1 is MDHEN, CDR2 SYDVKM. CDR3 nucleotide sequence: TGTGCCAGCAGGGGAACGGGGGGAGAAAACACTGAAGCTTTCTTT. This sequence encodes CASRGTGGENTEAFF.

The chain carries TRBV3-1 (or the pseudogene TRBV3-2) and TRBJ2-2; D perhaps matches TRBD1 (6 bases). The V gene lost 4 bases and the J gene lost 2 bases, with 8 bases spanning the gap. Per the germline V gene, CDR1 is LGHDT and CDR2 is YNNKEL (reference sequence). The CDR3 length is 14 residues. The CDR3 nucleotides read TGTGCCAGCAGCCTAGGGGGAAACACCGGGGAGCTGTTTTTT. Translated: CASSLGGNTGELFF.

V usage is TRBV11-2 and J usage is TRBJ2-5, with 11 bases matching TRBD1. Unmatched junction bases numbered 11, after V lost 3 bases and J lost 5 bases. This CDR3 has 17 residues. The V gene's germline CDR1 is SGHAT and CDR2 FQNNGV. CDR3 in amino acids: CASSFGHGQGAWETQYF. The CDR3 DNA sequence: TGTGCCAGCAGCTTCGGACATGGACAGGGGGCTTGGGAGACCCAGTACTTC.